This TCR beta chain originates from a study of blood T cells in healthy people across ages. In its sample, this clonotype was seen many times. The second PCR ran roughly 7 to 12 cycles with a sample-barcoded 5' primer and J-beta primers. TCRdb itself ran the 5' RACE reads through MiXCR, one entry per CDR3 protein. The table shows some 900,000 distinct CDR3 sequences, with more than 25% occurring only once. This CDR3 has 16 residues. The V gene lost 0 bases and the J gene lost 4 bases, with 16 bases spanning the gap. The germline gives CDR1 LGHNA, CDR2 YSLEER. Specimen: blood. J is TRBJ2-7 and V is TRBV4-3, with a tentative D call TRBD2 (7 bases). The origin of this receptor is a woman aged 80 or older in good health. DNA of the CDR3: TGCGCCAGCAGCCAAGAGGGGCGGGGGCGAATTTACGAGCAGTACTTC. Amino acids: CASSQEGRGRIYEQYF.